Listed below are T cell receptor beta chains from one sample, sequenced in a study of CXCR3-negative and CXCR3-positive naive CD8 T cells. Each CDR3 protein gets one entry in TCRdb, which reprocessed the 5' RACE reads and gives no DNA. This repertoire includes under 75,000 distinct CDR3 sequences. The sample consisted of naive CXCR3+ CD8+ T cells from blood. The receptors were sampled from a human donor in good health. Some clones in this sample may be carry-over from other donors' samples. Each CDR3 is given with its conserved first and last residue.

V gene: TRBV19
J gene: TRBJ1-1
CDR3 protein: CASSPGAREAFF

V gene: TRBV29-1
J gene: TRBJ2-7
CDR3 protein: CSVEGSRSRHEQYF

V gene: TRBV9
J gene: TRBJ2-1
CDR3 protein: CASSRDKRGFNEQFF

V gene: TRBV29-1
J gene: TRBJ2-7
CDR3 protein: CSAEGTGTGTYEQYF

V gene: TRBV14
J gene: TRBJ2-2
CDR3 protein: CASSQDWFGTGELFF

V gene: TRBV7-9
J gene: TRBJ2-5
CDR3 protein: CASSLDWGNQETQYF

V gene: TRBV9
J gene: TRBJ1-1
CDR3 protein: CASSPRDMNTEAFF

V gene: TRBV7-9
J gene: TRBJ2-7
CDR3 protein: CASSSAPQGTYEQYF

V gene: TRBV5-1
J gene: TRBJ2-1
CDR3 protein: CASRVFDEQFF

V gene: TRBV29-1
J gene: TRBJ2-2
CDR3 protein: CSVPHSVSGELFF

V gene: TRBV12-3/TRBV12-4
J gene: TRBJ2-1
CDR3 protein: CASSLREQGGDEQFF

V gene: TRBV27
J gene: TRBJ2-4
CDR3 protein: CASSIRGSAKNIQYF

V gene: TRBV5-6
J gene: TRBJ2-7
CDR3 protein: CASSFRVIAYEQYF

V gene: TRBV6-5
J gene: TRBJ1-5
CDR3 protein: CASSYSGQSNQPQHF

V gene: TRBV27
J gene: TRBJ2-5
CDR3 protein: CASSDRDQETQYF

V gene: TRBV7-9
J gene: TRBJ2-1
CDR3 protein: CASSLALEEQFF

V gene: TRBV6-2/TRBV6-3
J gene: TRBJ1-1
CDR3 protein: CASNPSVIGNMNTEAFF

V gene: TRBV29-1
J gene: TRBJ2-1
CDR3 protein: CSVVDPSGGPTYNEQFF

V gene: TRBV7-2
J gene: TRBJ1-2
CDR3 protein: CASSFRDRPLNYGYTF

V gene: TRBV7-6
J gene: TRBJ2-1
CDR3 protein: CASSLVGNAYNEQFF

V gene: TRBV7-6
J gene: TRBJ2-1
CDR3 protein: CASSLPLAGGYNEQFF

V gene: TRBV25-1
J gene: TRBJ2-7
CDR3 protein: CASSEPSGGAFPYEQYF

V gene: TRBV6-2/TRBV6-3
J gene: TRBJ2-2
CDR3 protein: CASSFGGAYGELFF

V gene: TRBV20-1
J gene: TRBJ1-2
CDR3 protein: CSADDSDDYGYTF

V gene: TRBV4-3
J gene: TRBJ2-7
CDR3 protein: CASSQDRVGLAYEQYF

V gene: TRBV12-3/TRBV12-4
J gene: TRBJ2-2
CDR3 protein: CASTLGGVDTGELFF

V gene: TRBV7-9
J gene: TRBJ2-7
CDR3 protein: CASSWAVSSYEQYF

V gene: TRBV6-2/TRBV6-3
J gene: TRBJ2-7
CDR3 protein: CASSYSGDGTYEQYF

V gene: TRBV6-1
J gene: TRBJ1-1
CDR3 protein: CASSSDRRGKNTEAFF

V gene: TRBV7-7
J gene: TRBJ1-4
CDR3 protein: CASSLVMGEKLFF

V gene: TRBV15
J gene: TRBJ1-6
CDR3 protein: CATSKYGTGTSNSPLHF

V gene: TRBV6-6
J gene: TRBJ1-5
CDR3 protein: CASSFQPGQTSNQPQHF

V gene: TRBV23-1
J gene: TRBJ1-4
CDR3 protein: CASTLNEKLFF

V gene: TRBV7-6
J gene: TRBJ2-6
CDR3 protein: CASSFGGWANVLTF

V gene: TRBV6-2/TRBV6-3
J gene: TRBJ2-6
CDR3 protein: CASSPREEAGANVLTF

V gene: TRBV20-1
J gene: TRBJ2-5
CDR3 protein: CSARDWLAGGETQYF

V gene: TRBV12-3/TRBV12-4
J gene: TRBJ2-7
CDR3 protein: CASSLSGGDYEQYF

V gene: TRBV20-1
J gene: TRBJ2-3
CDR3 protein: CSATPSLLAGNTDTQYF

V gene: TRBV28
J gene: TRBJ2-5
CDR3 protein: CASSLYRAETQYF

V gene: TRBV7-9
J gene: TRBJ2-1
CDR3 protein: CASSLGGFSEQFF

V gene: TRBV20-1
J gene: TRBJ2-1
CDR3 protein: CSARDQRYNEQFF

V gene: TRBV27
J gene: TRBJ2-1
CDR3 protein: CASLERGGLYNEQFF

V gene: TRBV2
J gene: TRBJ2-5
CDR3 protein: CASSEVGDSLGETQYF

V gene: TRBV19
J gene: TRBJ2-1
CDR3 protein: CASTLSVASSYNEQFF

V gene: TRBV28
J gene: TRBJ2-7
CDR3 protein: CASPTWASGHSSYEQYF

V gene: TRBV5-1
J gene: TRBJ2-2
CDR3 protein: CASSLAMTAPIRAGELFF

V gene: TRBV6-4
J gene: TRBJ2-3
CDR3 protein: CASSDSVNPADTQYF

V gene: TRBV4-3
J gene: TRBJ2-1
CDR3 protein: CASSQDSDRAYNEQFF

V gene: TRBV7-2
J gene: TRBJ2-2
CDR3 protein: CASSPGLASTGELFF

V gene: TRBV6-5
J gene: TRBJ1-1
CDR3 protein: CASSYSKISANTEAFF

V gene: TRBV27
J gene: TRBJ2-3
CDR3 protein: CASSLGRTQYF

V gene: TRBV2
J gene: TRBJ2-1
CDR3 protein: CASSGGLELFF

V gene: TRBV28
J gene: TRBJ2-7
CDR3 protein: CASSFDSSYEQYF

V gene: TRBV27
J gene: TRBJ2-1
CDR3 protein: CASSGTRMHNEQFF

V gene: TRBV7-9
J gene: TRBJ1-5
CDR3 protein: CASQPPYSNQPQHF

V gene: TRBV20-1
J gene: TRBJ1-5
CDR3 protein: CSASETGGVQPQHF

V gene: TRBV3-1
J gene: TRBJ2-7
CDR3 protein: CASSQDGLAGDSYEQYF

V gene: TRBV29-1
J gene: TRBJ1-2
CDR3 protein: CSVGTGHGYTF